This TCR beta chain was captured by sequencing in a study of cytomegalovirus exposure and HLA in healthy donors. For the study at large: Clustering assigned over 70% of the roughly 370 genotyped donors to the Caucasian-associated ancestry cluster.

Researchers ran the PCR with 60 Vbeta and 13 Jbeta primers. Sequencing used immunoSEQ multiplex PCR; TCRdb keeps in-frame clones, though not all of them. Of roughly 150,000 clones detected, roughly 67% appear once; the ten largest clones hold around 5%. Regarding this clone: The antigen is unknown.

General study points: Listed as cytomegalovirus-associated were about 160 TCR beta chains.

The CDR3 length is 11 residues. Germline CDR1 and CDR2: LNHNV and YYDKDF (reference sequence). The ends were cut back, 0 bases at V and 8 bases at J, with 4 bases in the middle. This clonotype was obtained from a woman aged 18-30 years in good health and CMV-seropositive. V is TRBV15 and J is TRBJ1-1; D unclear. The specimen was PBMCs. CDR3 coding DNA: TGTGCCACCAGCAGAGATAAAGAAGCTTTCTTT. Amino acid sequence: CATSRDKEAFF.